The source of this T cell receptor (beta chain) is a study of blood T cells in healthy people across ages. A J-beta primer mix and a sample-barcoded 5' primer were used in a second PCR of roughly 6 to 12 cycles. TCRdb processed the 5' RACE reads anew with MiXCR; each CDR3 protein has one entry. The sample carries some 560,000 distinct CDR3 sequences, about 28% recorded once. This clonotype has a count of ten or more. The antigen remains unidentified. Isolated PBMCs totaled at least 7 million in each sample. General study findings and limits: From one million sequenced T cells, diversity estimates were lower bounds. Significant beta diversity loss was already apparent by age roughly 44, declining roughly linearly. Researchers report that TCR beta diversity correlated strongly with naive T cell percentage.

The germline V and J ends were trimmed by 3 bases and 2 bases, with 4 bases remaining between them. Germline V CDR1 and CDR2: SGHDN, FVKESK. The CDR3 runs 12 residues. Another study also made use of these data, one on T cells of mothers and their children.

The sample consisted of blood. The chain couples TRBV14 to TRBJ2-5; D unresolved. This TCR came from a boy younger than 10 in good health. For the CDR3, the DNA is TGTGCCAGCAGCCAGGGACAAGAGACCCAGTACTTC. Protein: CASSQGQETQYF.